This TCR beta chain came from a study of blood T cell repertoires in COVID-19. Study-level information: Acute and convalescent COVID-19 specimens originated in the United States, Italy and Spain. T cells, B-cell-depleted T cells, or PBMCs supplied cDNA or gDNA.

Authors' data handling: Reference gene primer amplification in the assay estimated nucleated cell counts. Generated by immunoSEQ multiplex PCR, the TCRdb table keeps only in-frame clones and is missing some. The V and J calls and clone size are taken from that table; D and trimming were inferred from the DNA. This sample yields tens of thousands of clones, of which over 70% are seen a single time; less than 5.5% belongs to the top ten. This clone has only a few counts. With V trimmed by 5 bases and J by 2 bases, 5 bases remained unmatched. CDR1 is SEHNR, CDR2 FQNEAQ, per germline (reference sequence). The CDR3 sequence is 14 residues long.

The sequenced sample was peripheral blood. This clonotype was sampled from a human donor in a cohort sampled during active COVID-19. The chain carries TRBV7-9 and TRBJ2-7; TRBD1 agrees at 8 bases. CDR3 sequence reads: CASSPGTGAYEQYF. The CDR3 region has the DNA TGTGCCAGCAGCCCCGGGACAGGCGCCTACGAGCAGTACTTC. The entire variable domain, with the rest obtained from reference TRBV7-9 and TRBJ2-7, is as follows: DTGVSQNPRHKITKRGQNVTFRCDPISEHNRLYWYRQTLGQGPEFLTYFQNEAQLEKSRLLSDRFSAERPKGSFSTLEIQRTEQGDSAMYLCASSPGTGAYEQYFGPGTRLTVT.